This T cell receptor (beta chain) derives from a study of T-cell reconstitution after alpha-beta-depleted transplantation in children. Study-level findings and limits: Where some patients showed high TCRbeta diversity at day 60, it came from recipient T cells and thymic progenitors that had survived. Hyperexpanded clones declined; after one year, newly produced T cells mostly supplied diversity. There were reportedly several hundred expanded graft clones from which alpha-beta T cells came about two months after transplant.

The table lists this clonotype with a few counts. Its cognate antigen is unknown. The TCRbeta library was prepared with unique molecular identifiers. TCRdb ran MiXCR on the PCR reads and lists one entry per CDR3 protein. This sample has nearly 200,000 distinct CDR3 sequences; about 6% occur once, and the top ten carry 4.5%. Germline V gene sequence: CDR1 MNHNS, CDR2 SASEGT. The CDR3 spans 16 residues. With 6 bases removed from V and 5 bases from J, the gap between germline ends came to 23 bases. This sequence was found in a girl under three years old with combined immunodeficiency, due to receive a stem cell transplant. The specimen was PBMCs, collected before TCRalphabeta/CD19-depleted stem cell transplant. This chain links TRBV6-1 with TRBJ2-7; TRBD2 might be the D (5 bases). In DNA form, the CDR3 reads TGTGCCAGCAGCCGGACCCTAGGGCTCCACGGGGACGAGCAGTACTTC. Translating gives CASSRTLGLHGDEQYF.